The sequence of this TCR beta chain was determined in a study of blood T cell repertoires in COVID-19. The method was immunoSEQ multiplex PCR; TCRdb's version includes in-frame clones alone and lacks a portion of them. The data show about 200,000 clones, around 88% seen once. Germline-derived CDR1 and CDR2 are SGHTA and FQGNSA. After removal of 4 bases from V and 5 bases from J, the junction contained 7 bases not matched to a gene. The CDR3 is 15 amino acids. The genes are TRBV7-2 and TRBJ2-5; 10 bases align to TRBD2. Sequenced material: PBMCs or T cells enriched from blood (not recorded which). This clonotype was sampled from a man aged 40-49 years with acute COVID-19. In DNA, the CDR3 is TGTGCCAGCAGCTCTTCTAGCGGGAGTTGGGAGACCCAGTACTTC. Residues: CASSSSSGSWETQYF.